The 19 T cell receptor beta chains below were found in one sample sequenced in a study of CD8+CD57+ T cells in acquired aplastic anemia. In patients chosen for sequencing, flow cytometry had shown CD8+CD57+ cell expansion. Profiling that covered TCR beta VDJ and CDR3 relied on genomic DNA as its template. TCRdb reprocessed the reads with MiXCR, giving one entry per CDR3 protein. The table lists 200,000 to 250,000 distinct CDR3 sequences, 60% to 80% of them singletons. Sequences were obtained from sorted CD4+, CD8+, or CD8+CD57+ T cells (not recorded which) from PBMCs. The source of these receptors is a human donor with aplastic anemia.

V usage is TRBV20-1 and J usage is TRBJ2-1; 8 nucleotides match TRBD2. The CDR3 has 13 amino acids. Germline CDR1 is DFQATT and CDR2 is SNEGSKA (reference sequence). V lost 8 bases to trimming and J lost 0 bases; unmatched junction nucleotides: 3. The CDR3 DNA follows: TGCAGTCAAGCGGGGGCCTCCTACAATGAGCAGTTCTTC. Its translation: CSQAGASYNEQFF.

The genes are TRBV4-1 and TRBJ1-6, with 7 bases matching TRBD1. Germline lookup yields CDR1 MGHRA and CDR2 YSYEKL. The CDR3 loop spans 16 amino acids. The J segment lost 0 bases and the V segment lost 3 bases, leaving 2 bases of the junction unmatched. The CDR3 here is CASSQGQSSYNSPLHF. The CDR3 region has the DNA TGCGCCAGCAGCCAGGGACAGAGCTCCTATAATTCACCCCTCCACTTT.

The chain recombines TRBV20-1 with TRBJ2-3; maybe TRBD1 (7 bases). Trimming took 0 bases from V and 7 from J, leaving 14 bases between them. CDR3 size: 14 residues. The V gene's germline CDR1 is DFQATT and CDR2 SNEGSKA (reference sequence). In nucleotides, the CDR3 is TGCAGTGCTAGAGATTGGGCAGGGGGGAATACGCAGTATTTT. Its translation: CSARDWAGGNTQYF.

The chain has TRBV7-2 and TRBJ2-3; 9 nucleotides align to TRBD2. CDR3 length: 14 residues. The germline V gene encodes CDR1 SGHTA and CDR2 FQGNSA. The trim removed 5 bases at V and 5 bases at J, leaving 5 bases unmatched. The CDR3 sequence is CASSPGLAKDTQYF. The CDR3, as DNA: TGTGCCAGCAGCCCTGGACTAGCGAAAGATACGCAGTATTTT. Combining the CDR3 with reference TRBV7-2 and TRBJ2-3 gives the whole variable domain GAGVSQSPSNKVTEKGKDVELRCDPISGHTALYWYRQSLGQGLEFLIYFQGNSAPDKSGLPSDRFSAERTGGSVSTLTIQRTQQEDSAVYLCASSPGLAKDTQYFGPGTRLTVL.

V is TRBV29-1 and J is TRBJ2-5; no reliable D call. Trimming cost V 4 bases and J 5 bases, with 20 bases left between them. The germline CDR1 and CDR2 sequences are SQVTM and ANQGSEA. CDR3 length: 15 residues. The CDR3 DNA reads TGCAGCGTTGGGAAAACTTCCCCCTCTGGGGAGACCCAGTACTTC. It specifies CSVGKTSPSGETQYF.

In its sample, this clonotype was seen many times. The rearrangement joins TRBV7-9 to TRBJ2-1; D not resolved. The ends were cut back, 5 bases at V and 7 bases at J, with 12 bases in the middle. The CDR3 is 13 amino acids. Per germline, CDR1 SEHNR and CDR2 FQNEAQ (reference sequence). CDR3 protein: CASSPLRRNEQFF. The CDR3 DNA reads TGTGCCAGCAGCCCACTCCGCCGAAATGAGCAGTTCTTC.

This clonotype was seen a handful of times. The genes are TRBV7-2 and TRBJ2-3; D uncertain. This CDR3 contains 14 residues. Looked up from germline, CDR1 is SGHTA and CDR2 is FQGNSA. Trimming stripped 5 bases from V and 0 bases from J, with 9 bases between. CDR3 loop: CASSLSDSTDTQYF. The DNA for the CDR3 is TGTGCCAGCAGCCTTTCAGACAGCACAGATACGCAGTATTTT.

The CDR3 nucleotides are TGTGCCAGCAGTTTAGGTACGGGCTACACCTTC. It yields the protein CASSLGTGYTF. The chain has TRBV12-3 or TRBV12-4 and TRBJ1-2; D gene unclear. Trimming cost V 1 base and J 8 bases, with 5 bases left between them. The CDR3 is 11 amino acids.

V usage is TRBV6-5 and J usage is TRBJ2-7, with 9 positions matching TRBD1. The junction had 4 bases not matched to a gene; V was cut back by 0 bases and J by 4 bases. Germline V gene sequence: CDR1 MNHEY, CDR2 SVGAGI. The CDR3 is 15 amino acids. The chain's CDR3 is CASSYSGTGKYEQYF. In nucleotides, the CDR3 is TGTGCCAGCAGTTACTCTGGGACAGGGAAATACGAGCAGTACTTC.

This clonotype was counted only a few times. A clone one base away is much larger, so this may be a read error. The V gene is TRBV5-1, the J gene TRBJ2-1; no clear D. There are 12 residues in the CDR3. The germline V gene has CDR1 SGHRS and CDR2 YFSETQ. The ends were cut back, 1 base at V and 6 bases at J, with 5 bases in the middle. CDR3 protein: CASSLYLNEQFF. As DNA, the CDR3 is TGCGCCAGCAGCTTGTACCTCAATGAGCAGTTCTTC.

The gene calls are TRBV19 and TRBJ2-5; the match to TRBD2 covers 8 bases. The CDR3 consists of 12 residues. After removal of 8 bases from V and 5 bases from J, the junction contained 4 bases not matched to a gene. CDR1 is LNHDA, CDR2 SQIVND, per germline (reference sequence). The CDR3 coding sequence is TGTGCCAGTCCGCGGGGGGATGAGACCCAGTACTTC. Translation: CASPRGDETQYF.

The chain has TRBV24-1 and TRBJ1-2, with D possibly being TRBD1 (6 bases). Trimming cost V 3 bases and J 8 bases, with 12 bases left between them. Germline V gene sequence: CDR1 KGHDR, CDR2 SFDVKD. This CDR3 contains 13 residues. This chain's CDR3 is CATSDPQGKGYTF. The CDR3 coding sequence is TGTGCCACCAGTGATCCGCAGGGGAAGGGCTACACCTTC.

The rearrangement joins TRBV29-1 to TRBJ1-3; D unclear. Trimming took off 0 bases at V and 0 bases at J, with 6 bases between the two ends. CDR1 is SQVTM, CDR2 ANQGSEA, per germline. The CDR3 consists of 14 residues. Written as DNA, the CDR3 is TGCAGCGTTGAAGACAGCTACTCTGGAAACACCATATATTTT. Amino acid sequence: CSVEDSYSGNTIYF.

The chain links TRBV7-9 to TRBJ2-7, with 10 bases aligning to TRBD1. The CDR3 spans 15 residues. The J segment lost 3 bases and the V segment lost 6 bases, leaving 8 bases of the junction unmatched. Germline V lookup: CDR1 SEHNR, CDR2 FQNEAQ (reference sequence). CDR3 bases: TGTGCCAGCAGTTTAAACCGGGACAGGGGCTACGAGCAGTACTTC. It encodes CASSLNRDRGYEQYF.

The chain is built from TRBV2 and TRBJ2-3, with D unresolved. The CDR3 contains 14 residues. From germline, CDR1 is SNHLY and CDR2 FYNNEI. Trimming shortened V by 11 bases and J by 0 bases, and 15 bases separated the two germline ends. The CDR3 spells CASSPLLSTDTQYF. CDR3 nucleotides: TGTGCCTCCTCTCCCCTACTTAGCACAGATACGCAGTATTTT.

CDR3 bases: TGTGCCAGTGGGGACCAGGCCTACGAGCAGTACTTC. This gives the protein CASGDQAYEQYF. V is TRBV10-3 and J is TRBJ2-7; D is perhaps TRBD1 or TRBD2 (5 bases each). Germline V gene sequence: CDR1 ENHRY, CDR2 SYGVKD. The CDR3 loop spans 12 amino acids. V was clipped by 10 bases and J by 2 bases, with 12 bases between them.

This clonotype was seen only once. This sequence joins TRBV28 and TRBJ2-2; D might be TRBD1 (6 bases). The CDR3 is 12 residues long. V lost 6 bases and J lost 10, with 12 bases in between. From germline, CDR1 is MDHEN and CDR2 SYDVKM. The CDR3 region has the DNA TGTGCCAGCAGCGTCACAGGGTTGGAGCTGTTTTTT. As protein: CASSVTGLELFF.

The rearrangement joins TRBV19 to TRBJ1-2; possibly TRBD1 for D (5 bases). The V and J ends lost 6 bases and 5 bases respectively, with 13 bases between them. The CDR3 extends over 13 amino acids. The germline V gene has CDR1 LNHDA and CDR2 SQIVND (reference sequence). CDR3 nucleotide sequence: TGTGCCAGTAGCCAAGGGGTGCCATATGGCTACACCTTC. Protein product: CASSQGVPYGYTF. The variable domain in full, with the rest retrieved from reference TRBV19 and TRBJ1-2, is DGGITQSPKYLFRKEGQNVTLSCEQNLNHDAMYWYRQDPGQGLRLIYYSQIVNDFQKGDIAEGYSVSREKKESFPLTVTSAQKNPTAFYLCASSQGVPYGYTFGSGTRLTVV.

This clonotype was seen many times. The chain uses TRBV11-2 and TRBJ2-3; no reliable D call. V lost 1 base, J lost 2 bases, and 7 bases lay in between. Germline values: CDR1 SGHAT, CDR2 FQNNGV. CDR3 size: 14 residues. CDR3 sequence reads: CASSLGGPTDTQYF. The CDR3 coding sequence is TGTGCCAGCAGCTTAGGGGGTCCCACAGATACGCAGTATTTT.